The 30 T cell receptor beta chains below were found in one sample sequenced in a study of response to subunit inactivated influenza vaccine. TCRdb fed the RT-PCR reads into MiXCR, producing one record per CDR3 protein. This sample yields fewer than 750,000 distinct CDR3 sequences, of which approximately 15% are seen a single time; roughly 10% belongs to the top ten. This specimen consisted of PBMCs from blood, obtained approximately 13 days after vaccination. The receptor set was obtained from a man over 45 who received an inactivated influenza vaccine.

This clonotype was detected many times. The J gene is TRBJ2-2, the V gene TRBV12-3 or TRBV12-4; 10 nucleotides line up with TRBD1. The CDR3 runs to 15 residues. V shed 6 bases and J 4 bases; nucleotides not matched to a gene: 5. The CDR3 DNA sequence: TGTGCCAGCAGGCCGGGACAGGGGTTCACCGGGGAGCTGTTTTTT. This sequence encodes CASRPGQGFTGELFF.

A few counts support this clonotype. V and J are TRBV7-2 and TRBJ1-1, with TRBD1 identical over 7 bases. In germline, CDR1 is SGHTA, CDR2 FQGNSA. The CDR3 extends over 13 amino acids. J lost 6 bases, V lost 5 bases, and 6 bases had no gene match. This chain's CDR3 is CASSQGDGSEAFF. CDR3 bases: TGTGCCAGCAGCCAGGGGGACGGGTCTGAAGCTTTCTTT.

This clonotype was counted many times. The V call is TRBV7-8, the J call TRBJ1-2; no clear D. This CDR3 is 14 amino acids long. Trimming pared 1 base from V and 8 bases from J, leaving 14 bases between. CDR1 and CDR2 (germline): SGHVS, FQNEAQ. The DNA of the CDR3 is TGTGCCAGCAGCTTAGGACACACGGCGCGCGGCTACACCTTC. Protein: CASSLGHTARGYTF.

In this sample, this clonotype turned up a few times. DNA for the CDR3: TGTGCCAGCACCAACAGGTATAGCAATCAGCCCCAGCATTTT. Its protein is CASTNRYSNQPQHF. The V and J genes are TRBV6-2 or TRBV6-3 and TRBJ1-5; D perhaps matches TRBD1 (5 bases). Trimming took 7 bases from V and 0 from J, leaving 10 bases between them. The CDR3 spans 14 residues. The germline gives CDR1 MNHEY, CDR2 SVGEGT.

Only a few counts were recorded for this clonotype. CDR3 coding DNA: TGCAGCGTTGCTCAGGGAACGGGCCGGGACACCGGGGAGCTGTTTTTT. As protein: CSVAQGTGRDTGELFF. The chain employs TRBV29-1 and TRBJ2-2; tentative D call: TRBD1 (5 bases). The CDR3 contains 16 residues. Trimming took 4 bases from V and 3 from J, leaving 18 bases between them. Germline V gene sequence: CDR1 SQVTM, CDR2 ANQGSEA.

At least ten counts were recorded for this clonotype. The gene calls are TRBV4-1 and TRBJ2-1; no definite D call. V gave up 2 bases and J gave up 5 bases, with 16 bases separating them. CDR1 is MGHRA, CDR2 YSYEKL, per germline. This CDR3 spans 16 amino acids. This chain's CDR3 is CASSQTSGPIHNEQFF. CDR3 sequence (DNA): TGCGCCAGCAGCCAAACGTCTGGGCCCATCCACAATGAGCAGTTCTTC.

This clonotype has a handful of counts. V is TRBV7-8 and J is TRBJ2-7; no clear D gene. The CDR3 runs 16 residues. Germline loops: CDR1 SGHVS, CDR2 FQNEAQ. The V end lost 2 bases, the J end lost 0 bases, and 14 bases lay between the germline ends. This chain's CDR3 is CASSLRLGSSSYEQYF. The CDR3 DNA follows: TGTGCCAGCAGCTTACGGCTAGGAAGCAGCTCCTACGAGCAGTACTTC.

The chain combines TRBV11-2 with TRBJ2-1; D is ambiguous. This CDR3 has 15 residues. V lost 8 bases and J lost 8, with 22 bases in between. Germline CDR1 reads SGHAT; CDR2 reads FQNNGV. As DNA, the CDR3 is TGTGCCAGCGCACGAGGCAGGACCCGTTTCGATGAGCAGTTCTTC. Amino acid sequence: CASARGRTRFDEQFF. Together with reference TRBV11-2 and TRBJ2-1, the CDR3 gives the full variable domain: EAGVAQSPRYKIIEKRQSVAFWCNPISGHATLYWYQQILGQGPKLLIQFQNNGVVDDSQLPKDRFSAERLKGVDSTLKIQPAKLEDSAVYLCASARGRTRFDEQFFGPGTRLTVL.

The rearrangement links TRBV5-1 to TRBJ2-7; D gene uncertain. V lost 0 bases and J 6 bases, leaving 10 bases between the germline ends. The CDR3 is made up of 13 amino acids. In germline, CDR1 is SGHRS, CDR2 YFSETQ. CDR3 loop: CASSLGSGAEQYF. The CDR3 DNA is TGCGCCAGCAGCTTGGGTTCCGGCGCCGAGCAGTACTTC.

This rearrangement joins TRBV6-1 to TRBJ1-6; no clear D gene. This CDR3 contains 15 residues. Germline-derived CDR1 and CDR2 are MNHNS and SASEGT. The V end was cut by 5 bases, the J end by 7 bases, with 15 bases between. The CDR3 nucleotides are TGTGCCAGCAGTCTTACACCGGGAACGAATTCACCCCTCCACTTT. Its protein is CASSLTPGTNSPLHF.

The J gene is TRBJ2-1, the V gene TRBV12-3 or TRBV12-4, with TRBD1 as a possible D gene (5 bases). The V and J ends lost 4 bases and 8 bases respectively, with 9 bases between them. This CDR3 contains 12 residues. The CDR3 loop reads CASSSGFDEQFF. The CDR3 region has the DNA TGTGCCAGCAGTTCAGGGTTCGATGAGCAGTTCTTC.

The V and J genes are TRBV28 and TRBJ2-7; perhaps TRBD1 as D (7 bases). CDR1 is MDHEN, CDR2 SYDVKM, per germline. Trimming pared 6 bases from V and 3 bases from J, leaving 12 bases between. This CDR3 spans 13 amino acids. CDR3: CASRGGQRYEQYF. The CDR3 bases are TGTGCCAGCAGGGGGGGACAGCGCTACGAGCAGTACTTC.

This clonotype was counted a few times. The chain combines TRBV20-1 with TRBJ2-6; perhaps TRBD2 as D (6 bases). Germline V gene sequence: CDR1 DFQATT, CDR2 SNEGSKA (reference sequence). V was shortened by 0 bases and J by 2 bases, with 14 bases between the two germline ends. This CDR3 comprises 17 residues. CDR3 in DNA: TGCAGTGCTAGAGACAGTTCCCCGGGAGCTGGGGCCAACGTCCTGACTTTC. It translates to CSARDSSPGAGANVLTF.

This clonotype was observed many times. The chain recombines TRBV7-8 with TRBJ2-1, with D perhaps TRBD1 (6 bases). Germline assignment: CDR1 SGHVS and CDR2 FQNEAQ. The CDR3 has 16 amino acids. The germline V and J ends were trimmed by 0 bases and 9 bases, with 18 bases remaining between them. CDR3 in amino acids: CASSLAFRGRTVEQFF. In DNA form, the CDR3 reads TGTGCCAGCAGCTTAGCCTTCAGGGGCCGGACGGTTGAGCAGTTCTTC.

The V call is TRBV4-2, the J call TRBJ2-7, with D possibly being TRBD1 (5 bases). Trimming stripped 6 bases from V and 3 bases from J, with 30 bases between. The germline V gene has CDR1 LGHNA and CDR2 YNFKEQ. The length of the CDR3 is 19 residues. As DNA, the CDR3 is TGTGCCAGCAGAGCGAGGTGGCAGTTACCTCCGCGGACAAACTACGAGCAGTACTTC. Protein sequence: CASRARWQLPPRTNYEQYF.

This clonotype was recorded a few times. The chain recombines TRBV19 with TRBJ2-1; 11 bases agree with TRBD1. V gave up 6 bases and J gave up 9 bases; unmatched junction bases: 7. Per germline, CDR1 LNHDA and CDR2 SQIVND (reference sequence). This CDR3 contains 14 residues. Here the CDR3 DNA reads TGTGCCAGTAGCCGGGACAGGGGGGCAGGTGAGCAGTTCTTC. Translated: CASSRDRGAGEQFF.

The CDR3 coding sequence is TGTGCCAGCAGCCCTTCTCACAGCAGGTCACCCTACGAGCAGTACTTC. Its protein is CASSPSHSRSPYEQYF. The chain joins TRBV4-2 to TRBJ2-7; no firm D call. The ends were cut back, 4 bases at V and 2 bases at J, with 18 bases in the middle. The CDR3 is made up of 16 amino acids. CDR1 LGHNA and CDR2 YNFKEQ come from the germline V gene.

This chain connects TRBV5-1 to TRBJ2-5; D remains ambiguous. The CDR3 runs to 13 residues. The germline CDR1 and CDR2 sequences are SGHRS and YFSETQ. V dropped 0 bases and J dropped 5 bases, with 8 bases sitting between them. The CDR3 coding sequence is TGCGCCAGCAGCTTGGAGGGTGCGGAGACCCAGTACTTC. It translates to CASSLEGAETQYF.

The chain links TRBV7-6 to TRBJ2-1, with 10 bases matching TRBD2. CDR3 size: 16 residues. Looked up from germline, CDR1 is SGHVS and CDR2 is FNYEAQ. The trim removed 6 bases at V and 3 bases at J, leaving 8 bases unmatched. The DNA for the CDR3 is TGTGCCAGCAGGCTAACTAGCGGGACCGGCTACAATGAGCAGTTCTTC. This translates into CASRLTSGTGYNEQFF.

The J gene is TRBJ2-3, the V gene TRBV7-9; D may be TRBD1 (6 bases). Germline CDR1 SEHNR, CDR2 FQNEAQ (reference sequence). V shed 0 bases and J shed 3 bases, with 10 bases lying between them. CDR3 length: 15 amino acids. DNA for the CDR3: TGTGCCAGCAGCTTAGCGGGGGCGAGAACAGATACGCAGTATTTT. This sequence encodes CASSLAGARTDTQYF.

This clonotype appeared a few times. The chain uses TRBV20-1 and TRBJ2-2; a weak D match, TRBD2 (5 bases). Germline V gives CDR1 DFQATT, CDR2 SNEGSKA (reference sequence). This CDR3 is 14 amino acids long. V gave up 0 bases and J gave up 7 bases, with 12 bases separating them. Here the CDR3 DNA reads TGCAGTGCTAGAGATCCACGGGGTCACGGGGAGCTGTTTTTT. This sequence encodes CSARDPRGHGELFF.

The chain links TRBV7-6 to TRBJ2-3, with D possibly called TRBD1 or TRBD2 (6 bases each). The V end was cut by 5 bases, the J end by 6 bases, with 12 bases between. Germline CDR1 SGHVS, CDR2 FNYEAQ. The CDR3 is made up of 13 amino acids. The CDR3 sequence is CASSRRGPDTQYF. DNA of the CDR3: TGTGCCAGCAGCCGTCGGGGGCCGGATACGCAGTATTTT.

The J gene is TRBJ2-7, the V gene TRBV27; tentatively, D is TRBD1 (6 bases). Per germline, CDR1 MNHEY and CDR2 SMNVEV (reference sequence). V lost 2 bases and J lost 7, with 18 bases in between. The CDR3 loop spans 15 amino acids. CDR3 in amino acids: CASSLGRQGTWEQYF. CDR3 sequence (DNA): TGTGCCAGCAGTTTAGGGCGTCAGGGGACGTGGGAGCAGTACTTC.

This clonotype was seen only a few times. The chain uses TRBV7-8 and TRBJ1-5, with 8 nucleotides matching TRBD1. V shed 4 bases and J 5 bases; nucleotides not matched to a gene: 10. There are 16 residues in the CDR3. The germline V gene encodes CDR1 SGHVS and CDR2 FQNEAQ. CDR3 residues: CASSSNPRGPYQPQHF. The CDR3 DNA sequence: TGTGCCAGCAGCTCTAATCCCAGGGGGCCCTATCAGCCCCAGCATTTT.

The chain joins TRBV6-1 to TRBJ2-2, with TRBD1 as a possible D gene (6 bases). The V and J ends lost 6 bases and 5 bases respectively, with 16 bases between them. The CDR3 sequence is 15 residues long. Per the germline V gene, CDR1 is MNHNS and CDR2 is SASEGT. CDR3 sequence (DNA): TGTGCCAGCAGGGGGGCCGGGGCCGAGACCGGGGAGCTGTTTTTT. Encoded protein: CASRGAGAETGELFF.

This clonotype has just a few counts. The J gene is TRBJ2-7, the V gene TRBV7-2; possibly TRBD1 or TRBD2 for D (6 bases each). This CDR3 is 16 amino acids long. The V end was cut by 2 bases, the J end by 0 bases, with 14 bases between. Per germline, CDR1 SGHTA and CDR2 FQGNSA. CDR3 nucleotide sequence: TGTGCCAGCAGCTTATTTGGGGGGCCGAGCTCCTACGAGCAGTACTTC. As protein: CASSLFGGPSSYEQYF.

This clonotype was counted ten times or more. The chain recombines TRBV20-1 with TRBJ2-1, with TRBD2 matching 7 bases. Germline assignment: CDR1 DFQATT and CDR2 SNEGSKA (reference sequence). With 1 base clipped from V and 10 bases from J, the junction kept 10 bases outside the gene matches. The CDR3 has 14 residues. CDR3 bases: TGCAGTGCTAGAGTACTAGCGCCCCCGGGGGAGCAGTTCTTC. It encodes CSARVLAPPGEQFF.

The chain joins TRBV12-3 or TRBV12-4 to TRBJ1-1; 8 bases agree with TRBD1. V trimming: 3 bases; J trimming: 2 bases; junction bases outside the gene matches: 8. The CDR3 has 16 amino acids. In nucleotides, the CDR3 is TGTGCCAGCAGTTTTGCAGGGGGCCCCTCAAACACTGAAGCTTTCTTT. Residues: CASSFAGGPSNTEAFF.

This clonotype was recorded a few times. The chain couples TRBV20-1 to TRBJ1-5; D possibly corresponds to TRBD1 (5 bases). Trimming stripped 0 bases from V and 3 bases from J, with 12 bases between. CDR3 length equals 15 residues. Germline-derived CDR1 and CDR2 are DFQATT and SNEGSKA (reference sequence). The CDR3 spells CSARDKGLINQPQHF. The CDR3 region has the DNA TGCAGTGCTAGAGATAAGGGACTGATCAATCAGCCCCAGCATTTT.

The CDR3 DNA reads TGTGCCAGCAGTTTTACGTCGCAATACAATGAGCAGTTCTTC. It is translated as CASSFTSQYNEQFF. The chain couples TRBV12-3 or TRBV12-4 to TRBJ2-1; D not certain. Deletions cut 3 bases from V and 4 bases from J, with 10 bases between. CDR3 length: 14 residues.